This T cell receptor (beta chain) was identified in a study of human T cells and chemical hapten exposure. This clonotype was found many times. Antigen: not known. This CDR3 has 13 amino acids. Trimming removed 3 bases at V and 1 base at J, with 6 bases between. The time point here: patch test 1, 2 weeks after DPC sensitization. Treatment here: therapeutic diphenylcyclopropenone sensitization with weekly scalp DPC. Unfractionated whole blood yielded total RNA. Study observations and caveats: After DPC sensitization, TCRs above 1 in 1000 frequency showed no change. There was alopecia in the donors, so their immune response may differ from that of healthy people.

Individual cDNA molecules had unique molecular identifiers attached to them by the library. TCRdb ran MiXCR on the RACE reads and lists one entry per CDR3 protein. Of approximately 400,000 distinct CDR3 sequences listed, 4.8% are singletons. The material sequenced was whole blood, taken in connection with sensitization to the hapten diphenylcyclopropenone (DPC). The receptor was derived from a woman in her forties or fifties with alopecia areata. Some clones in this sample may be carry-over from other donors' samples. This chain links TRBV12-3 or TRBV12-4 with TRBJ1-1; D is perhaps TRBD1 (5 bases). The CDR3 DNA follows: TGTGCCAGCAGTTTTGGGACGAACACTGAAGCTTTCTTT. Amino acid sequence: CASSFGTNTEAFF.